The sequence of this T cell receptor (beta chain) was determined in a study of blood T cell repertoires in COVID-19. As for the study in general: The study drew acute and convalescent COVID-19 samples from the United States, Italy and Spain. Sources were T cells, B-cell-depleted T cells, or PBMCs; the material itself was cDNA or gDNA.

V was pared by 3 bases and J by 4 bases, with 8 bases of the junction left unmatched. CDR1 is GTSNPN and CDR2 is SVGIG in the germline V gene (reference sequence). This CDR3 comprises 14 residues. Using immunoSEQ multiplex PCR, the repertoire was profiled, and TCRdb retains in-frame clones only, with some absent. In the table there are 50,000 to 55,000 clones, approximately 85% of which are singletons. The clonotype was recovered from a woman of 80 years or more with acute or convalescent COVID-19. Sequencing was done on a sample of peripheral blood. The chain carries TRBV30 and TRBJ1-2; 7 bases map to TRBD1. The CDR3 region is CAWRETGLLYGYTF. The CDR3 DNA reads as TGTGCCTGGAGGGAGACAGGGCTCCTCTATGGCTACACCTTC. The whole variable domain, filled in from reference TRBV30 and TRBJ1-2, reads SQTIHQWPATLVQPVGSPLSLECTVEGTSNPNLYWYRQAAGRGLQLLFYSVGIGQISSEVPQNLSASRPQDRQFILSSKKLLLSDSGFYLCAWRETGLLYGYTFGSGTRLTVV.